These 7 T cell receptor beta chains originate from one sample sequenced in a study of control samples from healthy donors and cancer patients. Sequenced by immunoSEQ multiplex PCR; TCRdb stores in-frame clones only, minus some. The profile shows some 150,000 clones, approximately 94% of them singletons. Sequencing input: blood. The receptors were sampled from a man aged 35-49 years in good health.

The chain has TRBV5-6 and TRBJ2-3, with 7 bases fitting TRBD2. The germline V gene has CDR1 SGHDT and CDR2 YYEEEE. This CDR3 has 17 amino acids. J was trimmed by 2 bases and V by 4 bases; bases with no gene match: 13. Written as DNA, the CDR3 is TGTGCCAGCAGCCAGGGTGCAGCGGGACGCACCACAGATACGCAGTATTTT. Its protein product is CASSQGAAGRTTDTQYF.

The chain combines TRBV5-1 with TRBJ1-2; 9 bases agree with TRBD1. The V and J ends lost 3 bases and 7 bases, in that order; junction bases with no gene match: 13. Germline CDR1 reads SGHRS; CDR2 reads YFSETQ. This CDR3 spans 16 amino acids. The CDR3 protein is CASSYSSDRGSSGYTF. CDR3 coding DNA: TGCGCCAGCAGCTATTCCTCGGACAGGGGATCGTCTGGCTACACCTTC.

This rearrangement joins TRBV13 to TRBJ1-2, with 9 bases fitting TRBD1. V was clipped by 5 bases and J by 6 bases; unmatched bases: 7. Germline V gene sequence: CDR1 PRHDT, CDR2 FYEKMQ (reference sequence). The CDR3 consists of 14 residues. The CDR3 reads CASSTVGQGNGYTF. The CDR3 DNA sequence: TGTGCCAGCAGCACGGTGGGACAGGGCAATGGCTACACCTTC.

This clone occurred once. This chain joins TRBV28 and TRBJ1-3; D is unresolved. The germline CDR1 and CDR2 sequences are MDHEN and SYDVKM. Trimming shortened V by 3 bases and J by 4 bases, and 13 bases separated the two germline ends. This CDR3 has 15 amino acids. CDR3 region: CASSFSSSGGNTIYF. CDR3 nucleotides: TGTGCCAGCAGTTTCTCGAGTTCTGGGGGAAACACCATATATTTT. Filled out from reference TRBV28 and TRBJ1-3, the complete variable domain reads DVKVTQSSRYLVKRTGEKVFLECVQDMDHENMFWYRQDPGLGLRLIYFSYDVKMKEKGDIPEGYSVSREKKERFSLILESASTNQTSMYLCASSFSSSGGNTIYFGEGSWLTVV.

The V call is TRBV19, the J call TRBJ1-2, with D possibly TRBD1 on 5 matching bases. CDR1 and CDR2 from the germline V gene are LNHDA and SQIVND (reference sequence). The CDR3 extends over 13 amino acids. Trimming cost V 5 bases and J 8 bases, with 15 bases left between them. CDR3 sequence: CASSPPQEGGYTF. The CDR3 DNA reads as TGTGCCAGTAGTCCACCACAGGAAGGGGGCTACACCTTC. Together with reference TRBV19 and TRBJ1-2, the CDR3 gives the full variable domain: DGGITQSPKYLFRKEGQNVTLSCEQNLNHDAMYWYRQDPGQGLRLIYYSQIVNDFQKGDIAEGYSVSREKKESFPLTVTSAQKNPTAFYLCASSPPQEGGYTFGSGTRLTVV.

This sequence joins TRBV7-6 and TRBJ2-5, with 9 bases lining up with TRBD1. J was trimmed by 2 bases and V by 0 bases; bases with no gene match: 4. CDR1 SGHVS and CDR2 FNYEAQ come from the germline V gene. CDR3 size: 16 residues. CDR3 sequence (DNA): TGTGCCAGCAGCTTAGCACAGGGGGCGATACAAGAGACCCAGTACTTC. Translation: CASSLAQGAIQETQYF.

The V call is TRBV3-1 (or the pseudogene TRBV3-2), the J call TRBJ2-7; TRBD2 matches 9 bases. Per the germline V gene, CDR1 is LGHDT and CDR2 is YNNKEL (reference sequence). The junction had 5 bases not matched to a gene; V was cut back by 2 bases and J by 0 bases. The CDR3 runs to 16 residues. CDR3 residues: CASSQFSSGNSYEQYF. The CDR3 bases are TGTGCCAGCAGCCAATTTTCTAGCGGGAACTCCTACGAGCAGTACTTC.